A single sample is the source of the 27 T cell receptor beta chains below, sequenced in a study of blood T cell repertoires in COVID-19. The table came from immunoSEQ multiplex PCR; TCRdb's copy has only in-frame clones and leaves some out. Of under 250,000 clones detected, roughly 88% appear once; the ten largest clones hold 2.5% to 3.5%. Sequenced material: PBMCs or T cells enriched from blood (not recorded which). These receptors all stem from a woman in her thirties or forties who had been exposed to COVID-19.

As regards this clone: Sequence at one end of the junction differs from germline and may be a read error. V and J are TRBV5-1 and TRBJ2-5; weak D call: TRBD2 (6 bases). The CDR3 runs to 15 residues. Per the germline V gene, CDR1 is SGHRS and CDR2 is YFSETQ. The CDR3 nucleotides are TGTGCCAGCAGCGTGAAAATCGGGGGAGGCGAGACCCAGTACTTC. It is translated as CASSVKIGGGETQYF.

This clone occurred a few times. V is TRBV20-1 and J is TRBJ2-1; D possibly corresponds to TRBD2 (6 bases). V was shortened by 4 bases and J by 9 bases, with 7 bases between the two germline ends. CDR3 length: 10 residues. The germline V gene has CDR1 DFQATT and CDR2 SNEGSKA (reference sequence). The CDR3 loop reads CSAMRGEQFF. The CDR3, as DNA: TGCAGTGCTATGCGGGGTGAGCAGTTCTTC.

CDR3 sequence (DNA): TGTGCCAGCAGCCAAGGGACAGGAGATCAGCCCCAGCATTTT. Amino acid sequence: CASSQGTGDQPQHF. This chain connects TRBV3-1 (or the pseudogene TRBV3-2) to TRBJ1-5, with 7 bases lining up with TRBD1. Trimming took 1 base from V and 5 from J; bases not matched to a gene: 2. Germline V gene lookup returns CDR1 LGHDT and CDR2 YNNKEL (reference sequence). The CDR3 contains 14 residues.

This sequence joins TRBV18 and TRBJ1-3; 8 nucleotides agree with TRBD1. There are 15 residues in the CDR3. The V and J ends lost 5 bases and 0 bases, in that order; junction bases with no gene match: 3. Looked up from germline, CDR1 is KGHSH and CDR2 is LQKENI. The CDR3 sequence is CASSRDRFSGNTIYF. The CDR3 nucleotides read TGTGCCAGCTCAAGGGACAGGTTCTCTGGAAACACCATATATTTT.

This chain connects TRBV19 to TRBJ1-4; 7 nucleotides align to TRBD1. This CDR3 contains 15 residues. Trimming took 5 bases from V and 4 from J; bases not matched to a gene: 7. CDR1 and CDR2 from the germline V gene are LNHDA and SQIVND (reference sequence). DNA of the CDR3: TGTGCCAGTAGTGGACCGGGACAGCTTAATGAAAAACTGTTTTTT. Translated, it gives CASSGPGQLNEKLFF.

The J gene is TRBJ2-1, the V gene TRBV7-8, with 10 bases matching TRBD1. J gave up 5 bases and V 0 bases, and 4 bases lay outside the gene matches. The CDR3 consists of 16 residues. Germline CDR1 and CDR2: SGHVS and FQNEAQ. The CDR3 coding sequence is TGTGCCAGCAGCTTAGCACGACAGGGGGCACACAATGAGCAGTTCTTC. Protein sequence: CASSLARQGAHNEQFF.

This chain links TRBV5-6 with TRBJ1-2, with 7 bases that match TRBD1. The trim removed 6 bases at V and 6 bases at J, leaving 14 bases unmatched. This CDR3 contains 15 residues. Looked up from germline, CDR1 is SGHDT and CDR2 is YYEEEE. Written as DNA, the CDR3 is TGTGCCAGCACCCGTAGGGGGCTGAGGGAGAATGGCTACACCTTC. Its protein is CASTRRGLRENGYTF.

This chain connects TRBV28 to TRBJ2-1, with 9 bases fitting TRBD2. Germline V gene data show CDR1 as MDHEN and CDR2 as SYDVKM. The J segment lost 4 bases and the V segment lost 2 bases, leaving 6 bases of the junction unmatched. The CDR3 runs 16 residues. CDR3 sequence reads: CASSLASGGWYNEQFF. The CDR3 DNA sequence: TGTGCCAGCAGTTTAGCGAGCGGGGGGTGGTACAATGAGCAGTTCTTC.

The chain employs TRBV29-1 and TRBJ1-2; tentatively, D is TRBD1 (5 bases). CDR3 length: 12 amino acids. V lost 7 bases and J 5 bases, leaving 14 bases between the germline ends. Germline CDR1 reads SQVTM; CDR2 reads ANQGSEA. In nucleotides, the CDR3 is TGCAGCGGCAAACTGGGGCCGTATGGCTACACCTTC. Protein: CSGKLGPYGYTF.

The chain links TRBV19 to TRBJ1-2, with 7 bases lining up with TRBD1. Germline V gene data show CDR1 as LNHDA and CDR2 as SQIVND (reference sequence). V lost 3 bases and J lost 8; bases outside the gene matches: 12. This CDR3 region has 15 residues. CDR3 coding DNA: TGTGCCAGTAGTATCCTCGACAGGGACTCATACGGCTACACCTTC. Protein: CASSILDRDSYGYTF.

The chain joins TRBV7-9 to TRBJ1-2; maybe TRBD1 (6 bases). The germline V gene encodes CDR1 SEHNR and CDR2 FQNEAQ (reference sequence). Trimming took 2 bases from V and 3 from J, leaving 7 bases between them. This CDR3 spans 13 amino acids. The chain's CDR3 is CASSLRQDYGYTF. The CDR3 DNA reads as TGTGCCAGCAGCTTACGACAGGACTATGGCTACACCTTC.

V is TRBV15 and J is TRBJ2-7, with a possible D match to TRBD1 (6 bases). Trimming removed 3 bases from V and 3 bases from J, with 15 bases in between. The V gene's germline CDR1 is LNHNV and CDR2 YYDKDF (reference sequence). This CDR3 region has 15 residues. The CDR3 sequence: CATSRASSQGYEQYF. DNA of the CDR3: TGTGCCACCAGCAGGGCAAGCTCACAGGGCTACGAGCAGTACTTC.

The chain uses TRBV28 and TRBJ2-7; the D is unclear. This CDR3 comprises 19 residues. CDR1 MDHEN and CDR2 SYDVKM come from the germline V gene. Trimming pared 8 bases from V and 5 bases from J, leaving 34 bases between. CDR3 in amino acids: CASPYNVKPPSHVFHEQYV. The CDR3 nucleotides are TGTGCCAGCCCATATAACGTGAAGCCCCCTAGTCACGTTTTCCACGAGCAGTACGTC.

This clone was seen only once. This sequence joins TRBV9 and TRBJ1-4; TRBD1 matches at 12 bases. This CDR3 region has 18 residues. With V trimmed by 3 bases and J by 2 bases, 8 bases remained unmatched. Per the germline V gene, CDR1 is SGDLS and CDR2 is YYNGEE. CDR3 sequence: CASSDMGQGALTNEKLFF. CDR3 DNA sequence: TGTGCCAGCAGCGACATGGGACAGGGGGCCCTTACTAATGAAAAACTGTTTTTT.

The chain joins TRBV4-3 to TRBJ2-7; D unclear. The germline gives CDR1 LGHNA, CDR2 YSLEER. This CDR3 contains 15 residues. V was pared by 0 bases and J by 0 bases, with 9 bases between. CDR3 amino acids: CASSQDGYSSYEQYF. The CDR3 region has the DNA TGCGCCAGCAGCCAAGACGGATACAGCTCCTACGAGCAGTACTTC.

J is TRBJ2-2 and V is TRBV6-2 or TRBV6-3; 12 nucleotides line up with TRBD2. The V and J ends lost 5 bases and 2 bases, in that order; junction bases with no gene match: 9. Germline V lookup: CDR1 MNHEY, CDR2 SVGEGT. The CDR3 loop spans 18 amino acids. The CDR3: CASSKRTSGKANTGELFF. The CDR3 DNA is TGTGCCAGCAGTAAACGGACTAGCGGGAAAGCCAACACCGGGGAGCTGTTTTTT.

The rearrangement uses TRBV7-2 and TRBJ2-1, with TRBD2 as a possible D gene (5 bases). This CDR3 is 14 amino acids long. Germline CDR1 reads SGHTA; CDR2 reads FQGNSA. Between the trimmed V and J ends, which lost 0 bases and 7 bases, there was a span of 10 bases. CDR3 DNA: TGTGCCAGCAGCTTAGCGGGAGTTTTAAATGAGCAGTTCTTC. Translation: CASSLAGVLNEQFF.

The chain recombines TRBV3-1 (or the pseudogene TRBV3-2) with TRBJ2-7, with TRBD2 matching over 7 bases. The junction had 4 bases not matched to a gene; V was cut back by 1 base and J by 13 bases. CDR1 LGHDT and CDR2 YNNKEL come from the germline V gene (reference sequence). CDR3 length equals 11 residues. The CDR3 loop is CASSQGEGLYV. As DNA, the CDR3 is TGTGCCAGCAGCCAAGGGGAGGGCCTTTACGTC.

The chain joins TRBV9 to TRBJ2-7; tentatively, D is TRBD1 (6 bases). Between the trimmed V and J ends, which lost 4 bases and 5 bases, there was a span of 19 bases. The CDR3 is 15 amino acids. The germline gives CDR1 SGDLS, CDR2 YYNGEE. The CDR3 DNA sequence: TGTGCCAGCAGCCTCACCGGGACAAAACGAAACGAGCAGTACTTC. Protein product: CASSLTGTKRNEQYF.

The chain has TRBV10-3 and TRBJ1-1; TRBD1 is a possible D gene (5 bases). In germline, CDR1 is ENHRY, CDR2 SYGVKD. This CDR3 region has 12 residues. Trimming cost V 6 bases and J 12 bases, with 17 bases left between them. The CDR3 reads CAISEASGETFF. The CDR3 DNA reads as TGTGCCATCAGCGAAGCATCGGGGGAAACTTTCTTT.

This clone was picked up one time. CDR3 loop: CASSPGTDSSGNTIYF. The CDR3 region has the DNA TGCGCCAGCAGCCCAGGTACAGACAGCTCTGGAAACACCATATATTTT. The V call is TRBV5-1, the J call TRBJ1-3, with D possibly being TRBD1 (5 bases). The length of the CDR3 is 16 residues. CDR1 is SGHRS, CDR2 YFSETQ, per germline. The ends were cut back, 4 bases at V and 0 bases at J, with 14 bases in the middle.

The gene calls are TRBV18 and TRBJ2-3, with D perhaps matching TRBD1 (5 bases). This CDR3 has 15 residues. Germline V gene sequence: CDR1 KGHSH, CDR2 LQKENI. The germline V and J ends were trimmed by 3 bases and 0 bases, with 10 bases remaining between them. The CDR3, as DNA: TGTGCCAGCTCACCTTTGGGGCAGAGCACAGATACGCAGTATTTT. As protein: CASSPLGQSTDTQYF.

The gene calls are TRBV9 and TRBJ2-7; 11 bases line up with TRBD2. This CDR3 region has 16 residues. From germline, CDR1 is SGDLS and CDR2 YYNGEE. V was clipped by 1 base and J by 0 bases; unmatched bases: 3. CDR3 protein: CASSVLAGGPSYEQYF. CDR3 coding DNA: TGTGCCAGCAGCGTACTAGCGGGGGGCCCCTCCTACGAGCAGTACTTC. The full variable domain, with the rest looked up from reference TRBV9 and TRBJ2-7, is DSGVTQTPKHLITATGQRVTLRCSPRSGDLSVYWYQQSLDQGLQFLIQYYNGEERAKGNILERFSAQQFPDLHSELNLSSLELGDSALYFCASSVLAGGPSYEQYFGPGTRLTVT.

The V call is TRBV19, the J call TRBJ1-2; D is undetermined. Germline CDR1 and CDR2: LNHDA and SQIVND (reference sequence). This CDR3 is 13 amino acids long. V lost 3 bases, J lost 2 bases, and 7 bases lay in between. The CDR3 reads CASSIVINYGYTF. The CDR3, as DNA: TGTGCCAGTAGTATCGTTATCAACTATGGCTACACCTTC.

The chain has TRBV11-2 and TRBJ1-5, with D maybe TRBD1 (6 bases). CDR3 length: 14 amino acids. Trimming took off 0 bases at V and 4 bases at J, with 7 bases between the two ends. CDR1 and CDR2 (germline): SGHAT, FQNNGV. CDR3 amino acids: CASSLDRGNQPQHF. In nucleotides, the CDR3 is TGTGCCAGCAGCTTAGACAGGGGAAATCAGCCCCAGCATTTT.

This chain joins TRBV3-1 (or the pseudogene TRBV3-2) and TRBJ2-7; 7 bases are shared with TRBD1. There are 14 residues in the CDR3. V was pared by 3 bases and J by 6 bases, with 8 bases of the junction left unmatched. Germline-derived CDR1 and CDR2 are LGHDT and YNNKEL (reference sequence). CDR3: CASSQTWDSREQYF. The CDR3 DNA is TGTGCCAGCAGCCAGACTTGGGACAGTCGCGAGCAGTACTTC.

This chain's CDR3 is CASSPDREGEQFF. The CDR3 nucleotides are TGTGCCAGCTCACCGGACAGGGAGGGGGAGCAGTTCTTC. This chain joins TRBV18 and TRBJ2-1, with D perhaps matching TRBD1 (8 bases). The CDR3 extends over 13 amino acids. The V and J ends lost 3 bases and 10 bases respectively, with 13 bases between them. Germline V gene data show CDR1 as KGHSH and CDR2 as LQKENI. The full variable domain, with the rest looked up from reference TRBV18 and TRBJ2-1, is NAGVMQNPRHLVRRRGQEARLRCSPMKGHSHVYWYRQLPEEGLKFMVYLQKENIIDESGMPKERFSAEFPKEGPSILRIQQVVRGDSAAYFCASSPDREGEQFFGPGTRLTVL.